This passage covers 21 T cell receptor beta chains from one sample sequenced in a study of OX40 agonist ivuxolimab in advanced cancers. Generated by immunoSEQ multiplex PCR, the TCRdb table keeps only in-frame clones and is missing some. The table includes some 50,000 clones, approximately 79% detected once. The material sequenced was CD4+ or CD8+ T cells sorted from blood, taken in a trial of the OX40 agonist ivuxolimab. Every receptor here comes from an adult with an advanced solid tumor such as melanoma, head and neck, liver or kidney cancer.

The rearrangement links TRBV27 to TRBJ2-2; D is possibly TRBD2 (5 bases). Deletions cut 9 bases from V and 4 bases from J, with 9 bases between. CDR1 is MNHEY, CDR2 SMNVEV, per germline (reference sequence). The CDR3 covers 12 residues. The DNA for the CDR3 is TGTGCCAGTAGAGGGATCACCGGGGAGCTGTTTTTT. It encodes CASRGITGELFF.

The rearrangement links TRBV6-4 to TRBJ2-2; D remains ambiguous. With 4 bases removed from V and 7 bases from J, the gap between germline ends came to 4 bases. The germline gives CDR1 MRHNA, CDR2 SNTAGT. CDR3 length equals 11 residues. CDR3 sequence: CASSGGGELFF. The CDR3 DNA sequence: TGTGCCAGCAGTGGTGGCGGGGAGCTGTTTTTT.

This clone was observed a single time. The chain employs TRBV5-1 and TRBJ2-7; the D gene is possibly TRBD1 (6 bases). Per the germline V gene, CDR1 is SGHRS and CDR2 is YFSETQ. There are 16 residues in the CDR3. Trimming shortened V by 3 bases and J by 3 bases, and 19 bases separated the two germline ends. The chain's CDR3 is CASSSTPRDKNYEQYF. In DNA, the CDR3 is TGCGCCAGCAGCTCTACCCCCCGGGACAAAAACTACGAGCAGTACTTC.

The chain combines TRBV6-4 with TRBJ1-5; D gene unclear. The CDR3 runs 13 residues. CDR1 and CDR2 (germline): MRHNA, SNTAGT. The V gene lost 6 bases and the J gene lost 4 bases, with 10 bases spanning the gap. The CDR3 loop is CASRKDVNQPQHF. CDR3 nucleotide sequence: TGTGCCAGCAGAAAGGACGTAAATCAGCCCCAGCATTTT.

This chain's CDR3 is CASSHAGVQETQYF. Written as DNA, the CDR3 is TGTGCCAGCAGCCATGCGGGAGTTCAAGAGACCCAGTACTTC. This rearrangement joins TRBV14 to TRBJ2-5, with 7 bases lining up with TRBD2. The germline V gene encodes CDR1 SGHDN and CDR2 FVKESK. The CDR3 runs 14 residues. V shed 3 bases, J shed 2 bases, and the junction held 3 bases outside the gene matches.

The sample holds a few counts of this clone. The chain joins TRBV10-2 to TRBJ1-1, with D perhaps matching TRBD1 (6 bases). V was shortened by 5 bases and J by 3 bases, with 10 bases between the two germline ends. There are 13 residues in the CDR3. Germline CDR1 reads WSHSY; CDR2 reads SAAADI. CDR3 nucleotides: TGCGCCAGCAGTATAGGGGGGGACACTGAAGCTTTCTTT. Residues: CASSIGGDTEAFF.

The chain has TRBV19 and TRBJ2-7; 11 bases fit TRBD2. Germline-derived CDR1 and CDR2 are LNHDA and SQIVND (reference sequence). J was trimmed by 3 bases and V by 3 bases; bases with no gene match: 1. This CDR3 has 14 amino acids. This CDR3 reads CASSIGLAGYEQYF. The CDR3 region has the DNA TGTGCCAGTAGTATTGGACTAGCGGGCTACGAGCAGTACTTC.

V is TRBV5-8 and J is TRBJ2-7; D remains ambiguous. Germline loops: CDR1 SGHTS, CDR2 YDEGEE. This CDR3 has 12 amino acids. Trimming took off 1 base at V and 2 bases at J, with 4 bases between the two ends. The CDR3 sequence: CASSLFTYEQYF. The CDR3 DNA follows: TGTGCCAGCAGCTTGTTCACCTACGAGCAGTACTTC.

Here the CDR3 reads CASSQEGTSGLPPLNEQFF. DNA of the CDR3: TGCGCCAGCAGCCAAGAAGGGACTAGCGGGTTGCCCCCTCTCAATGAGCAGTTCTTC. V is TRBV4-1 and J is TRBJ2-1; TRBD2 matches 12 bases. Germline assignment: CDR1 MGHRA and CDR2 YSYEKL. With V trimmed by 0 bases and J by 6 bases, 12 bases remained unmatched. The CDR3 covers 19 residues.

The chain links TRBV30 to TRBJ2-1; the D gene is possibly TRBD2 (6 bases). This CDR3 contains 15 residues. Germline V gene data show CDR1 as GTSNPN and CDR2 as SVGIG (reference sequence). Trimming shortened V by 0 bases and J by 4 bases, and 13 bases separated the two germline ends. The CDR3 DNA sequence: TGTGCCTGGAGTGTACCGGGGACTGGGTACAATGAGCAGTTCTTC. Translation: CAWSVPGTGYNEQFF. Drawing the rest from reference TRBV30 and TRBJ2-1, the complete variable domain is SQTIHQWPATLVQPVGSPLSLECTVEGTSNPNLYWYRQAAGRGLQLLFYSVGIGQISSEVPQNLSASRPQDRQFILSSKKLLLSDSGFYLCAWSVPGTGYNEQFFGPGTRLTVL.

The rearrangement joins TRBV4-3 to TRBJ1-4, with D unclear. Germline-derived CDR1 and CDR2 are LGHNA and YSLEER. This CDR3 is built from 15 residues. The V and J ends lost 4 bases and 4 bases respectively, with 13 bases between them. The CDR3 loop reads CASSPELLVNEKLFF. For the CDR3, the DNA is TGCGCCAGCAGCCCCGAGCTTCTGGTTAATGAAAAACTGTTTTTT.

The chain carries TRBV5-4 and TRBJ2-1; 7 bases match TRBD1. J lost 2 bases, V lost 5 bases, and 7 bases had no gene match. The CDR3 sequence is 15 residues long. From germline, CDR1 is SGHNT and CDR2 YYREEE (reference sequence). The CDR3 reads CASSSSGQPYNEQFF. CDR3 nucleotides: TGTGCCAGCAGTTCATCGGGACAGCCCTACAATGAGCAGTTCTTC.

The rearrangement uses TRBV30 and TRBJ2-5; 9 bases agree with TRBD1. The CDR3 is 14 residues long. The V and J ends lost 3 bases and 5 bases, in that order; junction bases with no gene match: 7. Germline loops: CDR1 GTSNPN, CDR2 SVGIG (reference sequence). The CDR3 nucleotides read TGTGCCTGGAGACATTACAGGGGGCAGGAGACCCAGTACTTC. Translated: CAWRHYRGQETQYF.

The chain combines TRBV7-2 with TRBJ1-2; the match to TRBD1 covers 8 bases. The CDR3 runs 13 residues. The trim removed 5 bases at V and 5 bases at J, leaving 4 bases unmatched. Germline-derived CDR1 and CDR2 are SGHTA and FQGNSA. CDR3 coding DNA: TGTGCCAGCAGCAGTTGGACAGGGTATGGCTACACCTTC. Its translation: CASSSWTGYGYTF.

This clone was counted a single time. The chain couples TRBV29-1 to TRBJ2-5; 7 positions agree with TRBD1. Losses at the gene ends were 0 bases for V and 3 bases for J; bases not matched to a gene: 7. CDR1 and CDR2 (germline): SQVTM, ANQGSEA. The CDR3 loop spans 15 amino acids. The DNA of the CDR3 is TGCAGCGTTGAAGAGCCGGAACAGGGGAAAGAGACCCAGTACTTC. Amino acid sequence: CSVEEPEQGKETQYF.

The chain links TRBV30 to TRBJ2-1, with D tentatively TRBD1 (6 bases). The CDR3 is 13 residues long. Germline values: CDR1 GTSNPN, CDR2 SVGIG (reference sequence). The V end lost 4 bases, the J end lost 6 bases, and 13 bases lay between the germline ends. The CDR3 nucleotides are TGTGCCTGGAACGGGCAGGGGCTCAATGAGCAGTTCTTC. Translated, it gives CAWNGQGLNEQFF.

The chain uses TRBV4-1 and TRBJ1-3; tentatively, D is TRBD1 (6 bases). V was trimmed by 3 bases and J by 2 bases, leaving 14 bases between them. Germline V lookup: CDR1 MGHRA, CDR2 YSYEKL. CDR3 length: 16 residues. DNA of the CDR3: TGCGCCAGCAGCCATTACTATGGACAGACTGGAAACACCATATATTTT. Its protein product is CASSHYYGQTGNTIYF.

This sequence joins TRBV15 and TRBJ2-5; tentative D call: TRBD2 (5 bases). Deletions cut 3 bases from V and 2 bases from J, with 10 bases between. Germline CDR1 LNHNV, CDR2 YYDKDF (reference sequence). The length of the CDR3 is 14 residues. The chain's CDR3 is CATSSFGVQETQYF. The CDR3 DNA is TGTGCCACCAGCAGCTTCGGGGTACAAGAGACCCAGTACTTC.

This clone was counted a few times. The V and J genes are TRBV30 and TRBJ2-5; unclear D gene. The J call may be wrong; the DNA end is better matched by TRBJ2-7. This CDR3 has 14 residues. Germline CDR1 is GTSNPN and CDR2 is SVGIG (reference sequence). Here the CDR3 reads CAWKRASSKYEQYF. CDR3 DNA sequence: TGTGCCTGGAAAAGGGCCAGCTCAAAGTACGAGCAGTACTTC.

The V and J genes are TRBV18 and TRBJ2-3; no reliable D call. CDR1 and CDR2 from the germline V gene are KGHSH and LQKENI. CDR3 length equals 14 residues. V was shortened by 3 bases and J by 4 bases, with 11 bases between the two germline ends. Here the CDR3 DNA reads TGTGCCAGCTCACCGGGAAGGGCCTCAGATACGCAGTATTTT. Protein product: CASSPGRASDTQYF.

V usage is TRBV5-4 and J usage is TRBJ2-1; 14 positions match TRBD2. The germline gives CDR1 SGHNT, CDR2 YYREEE (reference sequence). J lost 1 base, V lost 4 bases, and 4 bases had no gene match. The CDR3 spans 17 residues. The CDR3 sequence is CASSGTSGSSSYNEQFF. The CDR3 nucleotides read TGTGCCAGCAGCGGGACTAGCGGGAGTTCATCCTACAATGAGCAGTTCTTC.